These T cell receptor beta chains were read from a single sample in a study of beta chain features in type 1 diabetes. Data came from immunoSEQ multiplex PCR; TCRdb stores just in-frame clones and leaves some out. Of 970,000 or so clones detected, 15% to 20% appear once; the ten largest clones hold around 0.02%. Sequenced: naive CD4+ T cells from blood. These receptors were collected from a young woman in good health. Each CDR3 is given with its conserved first and last residue. The D gene is left open where the match is weak. Rows may omit the clone size; those that give it use once, few, many or a size class.

NA	many	TRBV10-3	TRBJ2-6	TGTGCCATCAGGACGGGCTCTGGGGCCAACGTCCTGACTTTC	CAIRTGSGANVLTF
NA	NA	TRBV9	TRBJ2-7	TGTGCCAGCAGCCCTAATGAACACTACGAGCAGTACTTC	CASSPNEHYEQYF
NA	NA	TRBV5-4	TRBJ2-1	TGTGCCAGCAGCTTTGCAGGGTGGGGGAGCTCCTACAATGAGCAGTTCTTC	CASSFAGWGSSYNEQFF
TRBD2	NA	TRBV2	TRBJ2-7	TGTGCCAGCAGCTACAGCGGGAGGTTTGGGTACGAGCAGTACTTC	CASSYSGRFGYEQYF
NA	NA	TRBV6-6	TRBJ1-2	TGTGCCAGCAGTTACGGGACGGGCAATTATGGCTACACCTTC	CASSYGTGNYGYTF
NA	NA	TRBV18	TRBJ1-2	TGTGCCAGCTCACCTAGGACAGACGAAAACTATGGCTACACCTTC	CASSPRTDENYGYTF
TRBD1	NA	TRBV9	TRBJ2-3	TGTGCCAGCAGCCCGACCTCAGGGACAGGGGCGACCACAGATACGCAGTATTTT	CASSPTSGTGATTDTQYF
NA	few	TRBV11-2	TRBJ2-4	TGTGCCAGCAGCTCCGAGATAGTCGGTAACATTCAGTACTTC	CASSSEIVGNIQYF
TRBD1	NA	TRBV5-4	TRBJ2-1	TGTGCCAGCAGCCTGGACAGGAGAACCTACAATGAGCAGTTCTTC	CASSLDRRTYNEQFF
NA	NA	TRBV7-9	TRBJ2-2	TGTGCCAGCAGCTTAGGACCCCCGTTGTCCGGGGAGCTGTTTTTT	CASSLGPPLSGELFF
NA	NA	TRBV5-6	TRBJ2-1	TGTGCCAGCAGCTTGGGACCCACTAGCTCAAATGAGCAGTTCTTC	CASSLGPTSSNEQFF
NA	few	TRBV2	TRBJ2-3	TGTGCCAGCCAACGGGATTACCTCACAGATACGCAGTATTTT	CASQRDYLTDTQYF
NA	few	TRBV19	TRBJ2-6	TGTGCCAGTAGTATGGGAAGGGGTTCCGGGGCCAACGTCCTGACTTTC	CASSMGRGSGANVLTF
NA	NA	TRBV7-9	TRBJ1-1	TGTGCCAGCAGCCTCAACAGGGACGTCACTGAAGCTTTCTTT	CASSLNRDVTEAFF
NA	few	TRBV13	TRBJ1-2	TGTGCCAGCAGCTCTAGGGGCGGCTACACCTTC	CASSSRGGYTF
TRBD2	few	TRBV6-1	TRBJ2-2	TGTGCCAGCAGCGGGGACTACCCGGGGAAGGGGGAGCTGTTTTTT	CASSGDYPGKGELFF
NA	NA	TRBV4-1	TRBJ2-1	TGCGCCAGCAGCCAGGAGTTAACTAGCGAGCAGTTCTTC	CASSQELTSEQFF
TRBD2	NA	TRBV4-3	TRBJ2-3	TGCGCCAGCAGCCAAGATTTTCTCCAGCGGGAGACGGCAGATACGCAGTATTTT	CASSQDFLQRETADTQYF
NA	few	TRBV5-6	TRBJ2-5	TGTGCCAGCAGCCAGGTGGCCGAGACCCAGTACTTC	CASSQVAETQYF
NA	few	TRBV27	TRBJ1-2	TGTGCCAGCAGACCTCGGGGCGTGCCGGACGGCTACACCTTC	CASRPRGVPDGYTF
TRBD2	few	TRBV10-3	TRBJ2-7	TGTGCCATCAGGGATAGGGGGTTTGGGCTAGCGGGAGCCGAGCAGTACTTC	CAIRDRGFGLAGAEQYF
TRBD1	NA	TRBV5-1	TRBJ2-6	TGCGCCAGCAGCGCCGGACAGGGGCTACACTCTGGGGCCAACGTCCTGACTTTC	CASSAGQGLHSGANVLTF
NA	NA	TRBV6-5	TRBJ2-1	TGTGCCAGCACCGACAGGATAAGGGGGCAGTTCTTC	CASTDRIRGQFF
TRBD1	NA	TRBV5-1	TRBJ2-4	TGCGCCAGCAGCCCATCCTCCGGGACAGGGGGAAACATTCAGTACTTC	CASSPSSGTGGNIQYF
NA	NA	TRBV5-1	TRBJ1-4	TGCGCCAGCAGCTTGTTCCAGGGAGGGGATGAAAAACTGTTTTTT	CASSLFQGGDEKLFF
NA	few	TRBV6-6	TRBJ2-3	TGTGCCGTCGGGCTGACAGATACGCAGTATTTT	CAVGLTDTQYF
NA	NA	TRBV6-1	TRBJ2-3	TGTGCCAGCAGTGAAGCTGGGGGGGCCGTCACAGATACGCAGTATTTT	CASSEAGGAVTDTQYF
NA	few	TRBV27	TRBJ1-2	TGTGCCAGCAGTCGCCTCTTGGGCGGGGGAGCTAACTATGGCTACACCTTC	CASSRLLGGGANYGYTF
TRBD1	few	TRBV7-9	TRBJ1-1	TGTGCCAGCAGCTCAGATACAGGGGGCGAAGCTTTCTTT	CASSSDTGGEAFF
NA	few	TRBV5-1	TRBJ1-1	TGCGCCAGCAGCTCACCTGATATGAACACTGAAGCTTTCTTT	CASSSPDMNTEAFF
TRBD2	NA	TRBV9	TRBJ2-3	TGTGCCAGCAGCGTAGTCGGAGCGGGACCCCCCAGTACGCAGTATTTT	CASSVVGAGPPSTQYF
NA	NA	TRBV18	TRBJ1-1	TGTGCCAGCTCACGTATCCCGGGACACCAGAACACTGAAGCTTTCTTT	CASSRIPGHQNTEAFF
NA	NA	TRBV7-2	TRBJ2-3	TGTGCCAGCAGTCCCGCGGGCGGACCCAGCACAGATACGCAGTATTTT	CASSPAGGPSTDTQYF
NA	few	TRBV9	TRBJ2-3	TGTGCCAGCAGCGTATCACACACAGATACGCAGTATTTT	CASSVSHTDTQYF
TRBD1	few	TRBV11-2	TRBJ1-3	TGTGCCAGCAGCCCGACACAGGGGGCGCGGGGAAACACCATATATTTT	CASSPTQGARGNTIYF
NA	NA	TRBV7-4	TRBJ1-4	TGTGCCAGCAGCTTAAAGGACAGCGAAAAACTGTTTTTT	CASSLKDSEKLFF
NA	NA	TRBV13	TRBJ2-1	TGTGCCAGCAGCTTCGGCGAGTCGTATGCTGAGCAGTTCTTC	CASSFGESYAEQFF
TRBD2	few	TRBV4-2	TRBJ2-2	TGTGCCAGCAGCAAGTCTAGCGGATACGAGGAGCTGTTTTTT	CASSKSSGYEELFF
NA	NA	TRBV5-1	TRBJ2-7	TGCGCCAGCAGCTTGGCCTCAGGGACCTACGAGCAGTACTTC	CASSLASGTYEQYF
NA	few	TRBV10-3	TRBJ2-5	TGTGCCATCAGTGGGGGGCTTACCGCGGAGACCCAGTACTTC	CAISGGLTAETQYF
TRBD1	few	TRBV2	TRBJ2-7	TGTGCCAGCAGCCCGGGACAGAGAAACAACCGTCTTAACTTC	CASSPGQRNNRLNF
NA	NA	TRBV7-2	TRBJ2-1	TGTGCCAGCAGCTTAATGGAGAGTGAGCAGTTCTTC	CASSLMESEQFF
TRBD2	NA	TRBV7-2	TRBJ2-5	TGTGCCAGCAGCCGATCCGTTACTAGCGGAGAGACCCAGTACTTC	CASSRSVTSGETQYF
NA	NA	TRBV5-4	TRBJ2-5	TGTGCCAGCAGCTTGGACTTGTACCAAGAGACCCAGTACTTC	CASSLDLYQETQYF
NA	few	TRBV7-7	TRBJ2-7	TGTGCTAGCAGCTTGTTATTAGGGGGCGGGAGAACCGCCTACGAGCAGTACTTC	CASSLLLGGGRTAYEQYF
NA	few	TRBV18	TRBJ1-5	TGTGCCAGCTCACAAACGCGGCGGGGTCAGCCCCAGCATTTT	CASSQTRRGQPQHF
NA	few	TRBV7-2	TRBJ2-5	TGTGCCAGCAGCGTCAGGGAGCAGGAGACCCAGTACTTC	CASSVREQETQYF
NA	few	TRBV9	TRBJ2-1	TGTGCCAGCAGCCCTACAGCGGGCACTTACAATGAGCAGTTCTTC	CASSPTAGTYNEQFF
TRBD1	once	TRBV5-1	TRBJ2-1	TGCGCCAGCAGCTCGGCCGGGACAGGGTTTGAGCAGTTCTTC	CASSSAGTGFEQFF
NA	NA	TRBV7-2	TRBJ2-7	TGTGCCAGCAGCTTAGTTCGAGAGCCCTACGAGCAGTACTTC	CASSLVREPYEQYF
NA	few	TRBV6-6	TRBJ2-5	TGTGCCAGCAGTAAGCTAGCCGAGACCCAGTACTTC	CASSKLAETQYF
NA	few	TRBV2	TRBJ1-2	TGTGCCAGCAGAACGACTGGAGGATGGACTTATGGCTACACCTTC	CASRTTGGWTYGYTF
TRBD2	few	TRBV7-9	TRBJ2-3	TGTGCCAGCAGCCCTAGCGGGTATACGCAGTATTTT	CASSPSGYTQYF
NA	NA	TRBV7-9	TRBJ2-5	TGTGCCAGCAGCTTAGGTGGGGGCAGGGAGACCCAGTACTTC	CASSLGGGRETQYF
NA	NA	TRBV7-2	TRBJ2-1	TGTGCCAGCAGCTTACGTCTGGCAGGGGAGGGGTACAATGAGCAGTTCTTC	CASSLRLAGEGYNEQFF